This TCR beta chain was identified during a study of blood T cell repertoires in COVID-19 (dated by TCRdb to the early 2020s). Some background on the complete study: Samples from collaborators originated in the United States, Italy and Spain and spanned both the acute and convalescent phases of COVID-19. The prospective study material was composed of cDNA or gDNA derived from T cells, B-cell-depleted T cells, or PBMCs. Sample metadata almost always included a de-identified subject ID, COVID-19 status, age in years and sex. Where available, HLA class I and class II types were obtained from metadata supplied by the sample provider rather than from assay-based typing. Deeply sampled blood TCRbeta repertoires from subjects exposed to, actively infected with, or recovered from COVID-19 were included in the dataset. Samples came from the ongoing ImmuneRACE study (first 160 participants) plus 1,254 subjects from 6 global collaborators. The repertoires were released in a freely available public database meant as a resource for research on the immune response to SARS-CoV-2. Study-level results and caveats: The quantity of clinical and demographic metadata differed by source and by participant and was supplied without curation.

TCRbeta CDR3 regions were amplified from genomic DNA by means of the immunoSEQ Assay, a bias-controlled multiplex PCR. The paper's data handling went like this. Within the assay, amplification of reference gene primers was used to estimate how many nucleated cells each sample contained. To quantify the absolute abundance of each unique TCRbeta CDR3 rearrangement, sequence reads were collapsed and filtered. For each sample, productive Simpson clonality was calculated by taking the square root of Simpson's diversity index across productive rearrangements. The table comes from immuneACCESS by way of TCRdb, which keeps in-frame sequences with V and J called. Part of the clones is missing from these tables; in studies checked, under half for an unresolved V gene and the rest for unknown reasons. V and J calls and clone size are given by that table; D and trimming were obtained from the DNA. The sample includes roughly 200,000 clones, with 70% to 90% observed a single time. The ten largest clonotypes hold roughly a fifth of the sample.

About this clone itself: Its antigen is unknown. No per-base quality is available; no much larger clone lies one base away.

Whole blood was collected in K2EDTA tubes by collaborating institutions according to the institutions' own protocols. Collaborator samples were shipped for TCRbeta analysis as frozen whole blood, isolated PBMCs, or DNA extracted from either sample type. For CDR1 and CDR2, the germline V gene lists LGHNA and YNFKEQ. V has 1 base trimmed and J has 6 bases trimmed; junction bases matching no gene number 8. The CDR3 sequence holds 16 residues, the cysteine and phenylalanine included. The entry retains the CDR3 DNA only, 48 bases that are in frame from base 1. The specimen was peripheral blood. This clonotype was sampled from a man aged 55 to 69 with active or convalescent COVID-19. The rearranged segments are TRBV4-2 and TRBJ1-2; 10 middle bases align to TRBD1. The DNA sequence follows: TGTGCCAGCAGCCAAGTTAGCGGACAGGGGGAAGATGGCTACACCTTC. This yields the protein CASSQVSGQGEDGYTF.